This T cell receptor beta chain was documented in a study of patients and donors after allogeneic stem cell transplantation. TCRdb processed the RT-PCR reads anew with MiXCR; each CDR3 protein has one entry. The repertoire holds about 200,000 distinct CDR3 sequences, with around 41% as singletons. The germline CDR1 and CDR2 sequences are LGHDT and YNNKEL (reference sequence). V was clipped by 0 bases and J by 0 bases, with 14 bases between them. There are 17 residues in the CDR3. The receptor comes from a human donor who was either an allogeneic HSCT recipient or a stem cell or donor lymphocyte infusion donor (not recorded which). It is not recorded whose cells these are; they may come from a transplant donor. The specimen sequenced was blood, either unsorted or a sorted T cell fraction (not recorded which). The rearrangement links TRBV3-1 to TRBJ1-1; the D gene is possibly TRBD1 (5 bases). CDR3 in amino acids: CASSQEATRGVNTEAFF. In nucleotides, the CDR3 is TGTGCCAGCAGCCAAGAGGCCACACGGGGGGTGAACACTGAAGCTTTCTTT.